This T cell receptor beta chain was obtained from a study of blood T cells in healthy people across ages. In regard to this clonotype: Its antigen is not identified.

V shed 5 bases and J shed 2 bases, with 22 bases lying between them. This CDR3 comprises 17 residues. A sample-barcoded 5' primer and a J-beta primer mix were used in a second PCR of about 7 to 12 cycles. TCRdb used MiXCR to reprocess the 5' RACE reads, holding one entry per CDR3 protein. Altogether over a million distinct CDR3 sequences are present, about 45% being singletons, with the ten largest covering about 4.1%. General observations from the study: It was held that the diversity estimates obtained from one million T cells were underestimates.

The chain recombines TRBV12-3 or TRBV12-4 with TRBJ2-7; tentative D call: TRBD1 (6 bases). Sequencing used blood. This clonotype was obtained from a woman between 18 and 30 years old in good health. In DNA form, the CDR3 reads TGTGCCAGCAGTCCCCTCGGACAGCAGGAGAGTCCCTACGAGCAGTACTTC. This translates into CASSPLGQQESPYEQYF.